Described below is a single T cell receptor beta chain sequence and its context. The antigen is undetermined. Clones were read by immunoSEQ multiplex PCR, and TCRdb kept only the in-frame ones, dropping some. The sample contains more than 95,000 clones, about nine tenths of which appear only once. This record comes from a study of cytomegalovirus exposure and HLA in healthy donors. General study results and limits: First-cohort TCR clusters tended to co-occur in the 120 or so validation repertoires, a later analysis found. While the bulk of TCR sequences proved rare, some public TCRs turned up in many donors.

Germline V gene sequence: CDR1 SGHRS, CDR2 YFSETQ. This CDR3 is built from 15 residues. Trimming took off 2 bases at V and 7 bases at J, with 15 bases between the two ends. This TCR came from a young woman in good health and CMV-seronegative. V usage is TRBV5-1 and J usage is TRBJ1-4, with D perhaps matching TRBD1 (5 bases). Material for sequencing was PBMCs. The CDR3 bases are TGCGCCAGCAGCTTAGTCCCAGGGTTCCCTGAAAAACTGTTTTTT. Amino acid sequence: CASSLVPGFPEKLFF.